This T cell receptor beta chain was captured in a study of T cells in localized non-small cell lung cancer. Points on this clone: The antigen is undetermined. Different DNA sequences within this sample yield the same CDR3.

Study-wide results and caveats: Highest T cell clonality was seen in uninvolved adjacent lung, surpassing that measured in tumor. Because only a single region of the tumor was sequenced, heterogeneity remains possible. Among the top 100 tumor clones, a median about 52 appeared in adjacent lung.

Sequencing was performed with immunoSEQ multiplex PCR; in TCRdb, only in-frame clones are kept and a portion is missing. The table has some 54,000 clones, about 78% seen once. V was cut by 0 bases and J by 4 bases, with 6 bases left in between. Germline-derived CDR1 and CDR2 are MNHEY and SVGAGI. The CDR3 has 13 amino acids. This receptor was identified in a woman aged 35-70 years with stage II lung adenocarcinoma. The sequencing here drew on PBMCs, taken before any cancer treatment. This chain joins TRBV6-5 and TRBJ1-2; no definite D call. The CDR3 DNA follows: TGTGCCAGCAGTTACTCGGGGAGCTATGGCTACACCTTC. Its protein product is CASSYSGSYGYTF.